Sequencing of this T cell receptor beta chain was carried out in a study of blood T cells in healthy people across ages. Notes on the study in general: Age advanced and TCR beta diversity per million T cells fell, roughly linearly.

As concerns this clonotype: Its antigen is not identified.

A second PCR, run for roughly 7 to 11 cycles, used a sample-barcoded 5' primer plus a J-beta primer mix. MiXCR, applied by TCRdb to the 5' RACE reads, yields one record per CDR3 protein. The data show approximately 850,000 distinct CDR3 sequences, with roughly 50% seen just once and roughly 22% held by the top ten. Sequenced material: blood. The receptor was derived from a man in his thirties or forties in good health.

The CDR3 protein is CASSSSGGIQETQYF. The CDR3 DNA follows: TGCGCCAGCAGTTCCAGCGGGGGGATCCAAGAGACCCAGTACTTC. This chain uses TRBV10-2 with TRBJ2-5; 9 bases are shared with TRBD2. V gave up 5 bases and J gave up 1 base; unmatched junction bases: 5. The CDR3 runs to 15 residues. Germline-derived CDR1 and CDR2 are WSHSY and SAAADI.